This T cell receptor beta chain was observed in a study of blood T cell repertoires in COVID-19. Study in general: Specimens from acute and convalescent COVID-19 originated in the United States, Italy and Spain. T cells, B-cell-depleted T cells, or PBMCs provided the cDNA or gDNA that served as material.

Per the germline V gene, CDR1 is SGHRS and CDR2 is YFSETQ. Between the trimmed V and J ends, which lost 10 bases and 7 bases, there was a span of 24 bases. There are 16 residues in the CDR3. This clone was recorded once. Authors' methods: Counts of nucleated cells, estimated from reference gene primer amplification, were obtained. The table came from immunoSEQ multiplex PCR; TCRdb's copy has only in-frame clones and leaves some out. V, J and clone size reflect that table, while D and trimming were determined from the DNA. The sample includes approximately 93,000 clones, roughly 71% of them seen just once.

The chain uses TRBV5-1 and TRBJ1-6; TRBD1 is a possible D gene (6 bases). The sample comprised peripheral blood. This receptor was taken from a woman over 75 with acute or convalescent COVID-19. For the CDR3, the DNA is TGCGCCTCACAGCTTGTGGAACAGGGAAGCAATTCACCCCTCCACTTT. Its translation is CASQLVEQGSNSPLHF.